A selection of T cell receptor beta chains follows, all from one sample in a study. TCRdb reprocessed the 5' RACE reads via MiXCR and lists one record per CDR3 protein. The sample carries some 60,000 distinct CDR3 sequences, almost 30% recorded once. The sequenced sample was tumor-infiltrating naive CD4+ T cells sorted from the breast tumor. Every receptor here comes from a female donor with breast cancer. Each CDR3 is given with its conserved first and last residue. The D gene is left open where the match is weak. Clone size is given for some rows only: seen once, a few or many times, or a class if the clone is expanded.

>few|TRBV6-4|13|-|TRBJ2-2
TGTGCCAGCAGTTCCGAGTCCCCCGGGGAGCTGTTTTTT
CASSSESPGELFF
>-|TRBV20-1|10|-|TRBJ1-1
TGCAGTGCCGGTCACACTGAAGCTTTCTTT
CSAGHTEAFF
>few|TRBV7-9|14|TRBD1|TRBJ1-2
TGTGCCAGCAGCTTCTATATGGGGACAGCTGGCTACACCTTC
CASSFYMGTAGYTF
>-|TRBV30|16|-|TRBJ1-6
TGTGCCTGGGGGGGTAATATGGGAGCGGGGAATTCACCCCTCCACTTT
CAWGGNMGAGNSPLHF
>many|TRBV20-1|14|-|TRBJ1-5
TGCAGTGCTAGAGATAGCGGGGCGGATCAGCCCCAGCATTTT
CSARDSGADQPQHF
>few|TRBV7-3|15|TRBD2|TRBJ2-1
TGTGCCAGCAGCTCCGGACTAGCGGGGAACAATGAGCAGTTCTTC
CASSSGLAGNNEQFF
>-|TRBV13|11|-|TRBJ2-7
TGTGCCAGCAGCTTAGATGACGAGCAGTACTTC
CASSLDDEQYF
>many|TRBV28|14|TRBD1|TRBJ1-2
TGTGCCAGCAGTCCCCTTGACAGGGTACTTGGCTACACCTTC
CASSPLDRVLGYTF
>few|TRBV5-1|15|TRBD1|TRBJ2-5
TGCGCCAGCAGCACCGGGACAGGGCAGAAAGAGACCCAGTACTTC
CASSTGTGQKETQYF
>-|TRBV5-1|15|-|TRBJ2-2
TGCGCCAGCAGTGAAAGTAGCGGGAACACCGGGGAGCTGTTTTTT
CASSESSGNTGELFF
>few|TRBV20-1|13|-|TRBJ2-7
TGCAGTGCTAGAGATGGGGTAGCCTACGAGCAGTACTTC
CSARDGVAYEQYF
>-|TRBV12-5|13|TRBD1|TRBJ2-3
TGTGCTAGCGCAACAGGGGATACAGATACGCAGTATTTT
CASATGDTDTQYF
>few|TRBV4-2|13|TRBD1|TRBJ2-5
TGTGCCAGCAGCCTGGACAGGGGGCAGACCCAGTACTTC
CASSLDRGQTQYF
>-|TRBV15|14|-|TRBJ2-7
TGTGCCACCAGCAGACCAGGGAGAGGGTACGAGCAGTACTTC
CATSRPGRGYEQYF
>-|TRBV25-1|16|-|TRBJ2-2
TGTGCCAGCAGGGGTGGTGTACGGGAGAATGGCGGGGAGCTGTTTTTT
CASRGGVRENGGELFF
>-|TRBV3-1|15|-|TRBJ1-2
TGTGCCAGCAGCCCCTCATACGGGACTAACTATGGCTACACCTTC
CASSPSYGTNYGYTF
>few|TRBV11-2|16|TRBD1|TRBJ2-1
TGTGCCAGCAGCCCCTACTTTAGCGCAGGACAGGGGGAGCAGTTCTTC
CASSPYFSAGQGEQFF
>-|TRBV30|14|-|TRBJ1-6
TGTGCCTTCCTTACTCGACGCGGGAATTCACCCCTCCACTTT
CAFLTRRGNSPLHF
>-|TRBV6-6|14|-|TRBJ1-2
TGTGCCAGCAGTTCTTTGGTAGCGGACTATGGCTACACCTTC
CASSSLVADYGYTF
>few|TRBV12-3/TRBV12-4|16|TRBD1|TRBJ1-5
TGTGCCAGCAGTTTTGGGACAGGGGGCAGGAATCAGCCCCAGCATTTT
CASSFGTGGRNQPQHF
>-|TRBV12-3/TRBV12-4|16|TRBD2|TRBJ2-7
TGTGCCAGCACCCATTCCCTAGCGGGAGGGCTAGACGAGCAGTACTTC
CASTHSLAGGLDEQYF
>-|TRBV20-1|13|-|TRBJ1-1
TGCAGTGCTAGAGTTGGGGACACCCCTGTAGCTTTCTTT
CSARVGDTPVAFF
>medium-sized|TRBV20-1|15|-|TRBJ2-1
TGCAGTGCTAGAGATTATCAGCGAGTGAACAATGAGCAGTTCTTC
CSARDYQRVNNEQFF
>-|TRBV27|18|TRBD2|TRBJ2-6
TGTGCCAGCAGTCGCATCGGGACTACCCTCCCTGGGGCCAACGTCCTGACTTTC
CASSRIGTTLPGANVLTF
>-|TRBV5-1|14|TRBD2|TRBJ2-1
TGCGCCAGCAGCTTAATGAGCGGGAGGGGTGAGCAGTTCTTC
CASSLMSGRGEQFF
>-|TRBV15|14|-|TRBJ2-2
TGTGCCACCAGCAGAGATTGGAGCACCGGGGAGCTGTTTTTT
CATSRDWSTGELFF
>-|TRBV6-5|13|-|TRBJ2-3
TGTGCCGGCACCGACAGGTTTTCGGATACGCAGTATTTT
CAGTDRFSDTQYF
>-|TRBV5-1|13|TRBD1|TRBJ1-2
TGCGCCAGCAGCTATGGACAGGACTATGGCTACACCTTC
CASSYGQDYGYTF